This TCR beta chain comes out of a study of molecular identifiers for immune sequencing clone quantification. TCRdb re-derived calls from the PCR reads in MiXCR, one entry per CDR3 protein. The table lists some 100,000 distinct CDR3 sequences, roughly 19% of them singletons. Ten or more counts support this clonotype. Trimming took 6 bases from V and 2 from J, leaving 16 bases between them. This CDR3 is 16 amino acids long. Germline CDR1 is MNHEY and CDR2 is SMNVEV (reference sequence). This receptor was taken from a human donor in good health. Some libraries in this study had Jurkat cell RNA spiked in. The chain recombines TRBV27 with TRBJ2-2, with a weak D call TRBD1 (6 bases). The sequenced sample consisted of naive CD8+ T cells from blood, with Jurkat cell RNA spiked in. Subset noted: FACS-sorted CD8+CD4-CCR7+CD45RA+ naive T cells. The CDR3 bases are TGTGCCAGCAGGATCGGGACACCAGTTAACACCGGGGAGCTGTTTTTT. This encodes CASRIGTPVNTGELFF.